What follows describes a single T cell receptor beta chain. The sample comes from a study of cytomegalovirus exposure and HLA in healthy donors. This CDR3 contains 13 residues. CDR1 and CDR2 (germline): SGHNT, YYREEE (reference sequence). The ends lost 7 bases at V and 6 bases at J; junction bases unmatched: 8. Clones were sequenced by immunoSEQ multiplex PCR, and TCRdb holds only the in-frame ones, with some missing. The sample shows approximately 300,000 clones, 87% of them seen only once. The sequenced sample consisted of PBMCs. The genes are TRBV5-4 and TRBJ2-7, with 9 bases that match TRBD2. This TCR was sampled from a woman aged 25 to 39 in good health and CMV-seropositive. The CDR3 sequence: CASGIAGDAEQYF. The CDR3 coding sequence is TGTGCCAGCGGCATAGCGGGAGACGCCGAGCAGTACTTC. The variable domain in full, with the rest retrieved from reference TRBV5-4 and TRBJ2-7, is ETGVTQSPTHLIKTRGQQVTLRCSSQSGHNTVSWYQQALGQGPQFIFQYYREEENGRGNFPPRFSGLQFPNYSSELNVNALELDDSALYLCASGIAGDAEQYFGPGTRLTVT.